Following are 25 T cell receptor beta chains from one sample sequenced in a study of shared clonotypes between healthy human individuals. Positively selected for CCR7, the CD45RO-negative cells used as naive CD8 cells excluded terminally differentiated effector memory CD45RA+ cells. Sequencing was performed with immunoSEQ multiplex PCR; in TCRdb, only in-frame clones are kept and a portion is missing. The data show roughly 2.1 million clones, 85% to 95% seen once. Sequences were obtained from naive CD8+ T cells from PBMCs. These receptors came from a young man in good health. Some clones in this sample may be carry-over from other donors' samples.

Note on this clone: Other DNA sequences of this sample code for an identical CDR3. This rearrangement joins TRBV7-9 to TRBJ2-1; 8 nucleotides match TRBD2. The CDR3 extends over 15 amino acids. V lost 4 bases, J lost 3 bases, and 5 bases stayed unmatched. Germline assignment: CDR1 SEHNR and CDR2 FQNEAQ (reference sequence). Written as DNA, the CDR3 is TGTGCCAGCAGCTCACAGCGGGAGCTCTACAATGAGCAGTTCTTC. This sequence encodes CASSSQRELYNEQFF.

This clone was recorded only once. The chain uses TRBV27 and TRBJ1-5, with 9 bases matching TRBD1. In germline, CDR1 is MNHEY, CDR2 SMNVEV (reference sequence). J gave up 6 bases and V 6 bases, and 12 bases lay outside the gene matches. The CDR3 consists of 16 residues. CDR3 sequence: CASSPTEGQGPQPQHF. CDR3 coding DNA: TGTGCCAGCAGCCCTACCGAAGGACAGGGGCCTCAGCCCCAGCATTTT.

The chain employs TRBV6-5 and TRBJ2-1, with D possibly TRBD1 on 5 matching bases. CDR1 and CDR2 from the germline V gene are MNHEY and SVGAGI. V was cut by 9 bases and J by 3 bases, with 15 bases left in between. The CDR3 spans 14 residues. In DNA form, the CDR3 reads TGTGCCAGTACCCGGCCAGGGATCTACAATGAGCAGTTCTTC. As protein: CASTRPGIYNEQFF.

J is TRBJ2-7 and V is TRBV29-1; D not resolved. V shed 4 bases and J shed 3 bases, with 13 bases lying between them. The CDR3 is 13 amino acids. Germline V lookup: CDR1 SQVTM, CDR2 ANQGSEA. The DNA of the CDR3 is TGCAGCGTTGGAATTAGAAAGGGCTACGAGCAGTACTTC. This sequence encodes CSVGIRKGYEQYF.

This chain connects TRBV27 to TRBJ2-7; D not resolved. V was clipped by 5 bases and J by 3 bases, with 11 bases between them. The CDR3 loop spans 13 amino acids. Per the germline V gene, CDR1 is MNHEY and CDR2 is SMNVEV (reference sequence). The CDR3 DNA reads as TGTGCCAGCAGTCCCCTAGGTCTCTACGAGCAGTACTTC. Protein product: CASSPLGLYEQYF.

The J gene is TRBJ2-1, the V gene TRBV2; weak D call: TRBD2 (6 bases). Germline CDR1 reads SNHLY; CDR2 reads FYNNEI. Trimming cost V 9 bases and J 15 bases, with 21 bases left between them. This CDR3 has 12 amino acids. This CDR3 reads CASTDTLARGFF. The CDR3 DNA sequence: TGTGCCAGTACCGACACCCTAGCGCGGGGGTTCTTC.

To note about this clone: This CDR3 is also generated by other DNA sequences in the sample. The CDR3 DNA follows: TGTGCCAGCCGGGACCGCAGCTCCTACGAGCAGTACTTC. It is translated as CASRDRSSYEQYF. This chain uses TRBV7-9 with TRBJ2-7; perhaps D is TRBD1 or TRBD2 (5 bases each). The CDR3 consists of 13 residues. In germline, CDR1 is SEHNR, CDR2 FQNEAQ (reference sequence). Trimming removed 8 bases from V and 0 bases from J, with 11 bases in between.

The chain uses TRBV7-9 and TRBJ2-3; 7 nucleotides match TRBD2. Losses at the gene ends were 2 bases for V and 4 bases for J; bases not matched to a gene: 9. The CDR3 runs 16 residues. Per the germline V gene, CDR1 is SEHNR and CDR2 is FQNEAQ (reference sequence). The DNA of the CDR3 is TGTGCCAGCAGCTTATCCCACGGGGGGTTTGCAGATACGCAGTATTTT. Translated: CASSLSHGGFADTQYF. Together with reference TRBV7-9 and TRBJ2-3, the CDR3 gives the full variable domain: DTGVSQNPRHKITKRGQNVTFRCDPISEHNRLYWYRQTLGQGPEFLTYFQNEAQLEKSRLLSDRFSAERPKGSFSTLEIQRTEQGDSAMYLCASSLSHGGFADTQYFGPGTRLTVL.

The chain carries TRBV19 and TRBJ1-2; 7 bases map to TRBD1. With V trimmed by 7 bases and J by 8 bases, 16 bases remained unmatched. Per the germline V gene, CDR1 is LNHDA and CDR2 is SQIVND (reference sequence). The CDR3 runs to 15 residues. The CDR3 DNA follows: TGTGCCAGTATCGGCCGGAGGGACAGCCTAGGCGGCTACACCTTC. Its translation: CASIGRRDSLGGYTF.

The chain joins TRBV10-3 to TRBJ2-7; D is undetermined. The CDR3 is 13 amino acids. Germline V lookup: CDR1 ENHRY, CDR2 SYGVKD. Deletions cut 6 bases from V and 0 bases from J, with 9 bases between. The CDR3 is CAISLRSSYEQYF. As DNA, the CDR3 is TGTGCCATCAGCCTGCGGAGCTCCTACGAGCAGTACTTC.

The chain recombines TRBV28 with TRBJ1-1; D unresolved. V shed 6 bases and J shed 4 bases, with 3 bases lying between them. This CDR3 region has 10 residues. Germline-derived CDR1 and CDR2 are MDHEN and SYDVKM. CDR3 in amino acids: CASRTTEAFF. The CDR3 DNA reads TGTGCCAGCAGGACCACTGAAGCTTTCTTT.

The chain uses TRBV29-1 and TRBJ2-5, with D hard to call. The V end was cut by 3 bases, the J end by 3 bases, with 8 bases between. Germline assignment: CDR1 SQVTM and CDR2 ANQGSEA. This CDR3 spans 12 amino acids. As DNA, the CDR3 is TGCAGCGTTGATGGACCTAAAGAGACCCAGTACTTC. Residues: CSVDGPKETQYF. Combining the CDR3 with reference TRBV29-1 and TRBJ2-5 gives the whole variable domain SAVISQKPSRDICQRGTSLTIQCQVDSQVTMMFWYRQQPGQSLTLIATANQGSEATYESGFVIDKFPISRPNLTFSTLTVSNMSPEDSSIYLCSVDGPKETQYFGPGTRLLVL.

This chain joins TRBV5-1 and TRBJ2-3; 9 bases map to TRBD2. V lost 1 base to trimming and J lost 5 bases; unmatched junction nucleotides: 5. The CDR3 covers 15 residues. CDR1 and CDR2 from the germline V gene are SGHRS and YFSETQ. The DNA for the CDR3 is TGCGCCAGCAGCTTGCAGGGACTAGCCATAGATACGCAGTATTTT. Translation: CASSLQGLAIDTQYF.

V and J are TRBV7-3 and TRBJ2-7; 8 bases agree with TRBD2. CDR3 length equals 17 residues. V gave up 2 bases and J gave up 5 bases; unmatched junction bases: 14. Germline V gives CDR1 SGHTA, CDR2 FQGTGA. The CDR3 region is CASSLSSGPSPANEQYF. The CDR3, as DNA: TGTGCCAGCAGCTTATCTAGCGGGCCCAGCCCCGCGAACGAGCAGTACTTC.

V usage is TRBV2 and J usage is TRBJ2-7; TRBD1 might be the D (6 bases). Trimming cost V 4 bases and J 1 base, with 11 bases left between them. This CDR3 comprises 14 residues. The germline V gene encodes CDR1 SNHLY and CDR2 FYNNEI. The CDR3 sequence: CASSGPTGSYEQYF. CDR3 DNA sequence: TGTGCCAGCAGTGGGCCCACAGGGTCCTACGAGCAGTACTTC.

The chain employs TRBV7-9 and TRBJ2-5, with D possibly matching TRBD2 (5 bases). Trimming left V 5 bases short and J 5 bases short, with 15 bases between. Germline loops: CDR1 SEHNR, CDR2 FQNEAQ (reference sequence). The CDR3 has 14 amino acids. Here the CDR3 reads CASSTRESAETQYF. The CDR3 DNA reads as TGTGCCAGCAGCACTAGGGAGTCTGCGGAGACCCAGTACTTC.

V and J are TRBV7-5 and TRBJ1-4; the table's D call, TRBD1, was not checked against the DNA. TRBV7-5 is a documented pseudogene. The CDR3 has 14 amino acids. This CDR3 is CARPPGQQNEKLFF. The DNA for the CDR3 is TGTGCCAGACCCCCGGGACAACAAAATGAAAAACTGTTTTTT.

The V and J genes are TRBV27 and TRBJ1-4; TRBD1 aligns across 9 bases. V trimming: 4 bases; J trimming: 5 bases; junction bases outside the gene matches: 8. This CDR3 has 16 amino acids. Germline loops: CDR1 MNHEY, CDR2 SMNVEV (reference sequence). The DNA of the CDR3 is TGTGCCAGCAGTTCGATTATGGGACAGGGAAATGAAAAACTGTTTTTT. It codes for CASSSIMGQGNEKLFF.

In this sample, this clone turned up once. The chain joins TRBV4-1 to TRBJ2-2, with D tentatively TRBD2 (6 bases). This CDR3 region has 16 residues. Trimming shortened V by 1 base and J by 1 base, and 10 bases separated the two germline ends. Germline CDR1 is MGHRA and CDR2 is YSYEKL. DNA for the CDR3: TGCGCCAGCAGCCAAGTTAGCGGAAAGAACACCGGGGAGCTGTTTTTT. Translated: CASSQVSGKNTGELFF.

This sequence joins TRBV6-6 and TRBJ2-2; D possibly corresponds to TRBD2 (6 bases). V shed 1 base and J shed 9 bases, with 18 bases lying between them. The germline V gene has CDR1 MNHNY and CDR2 SVGAGI (reference sequence). This CDR3 has 16 residues. The CDR3: CASSYLTGASPWELFF. The CDR3 nucleotides read TGTGCCAGCAGTTACTTGACGGGAGCGTCCCCCTGGGAGCTGTTTTTT.

This chain uses TRBV7-9 with TRBJ2-3; 13 bases agree with TRBD2. CDR1 is SEHNR, CDR2 FQNEAQ, per germline (reference sequence). V lost 5 bases to trimming and J lost 2 bases; unmatched junction nucleotides: 4. CDR3 size: 16 residues. CDR3 residues: CASSQLAGGDTDTQYF. The CDR3 nucleotides are TGTGCCAGCAGCCAACTAGCGGGAGGGGACACAGATACGCAGTATTTT.

The count of this clone is one. The V and J genes are TRBV27 and TRBJ2-7; TRBD2 matches 9 bases. CDR1 and CDR2 from the germline V gene are MNHEY and SMNVEV (reference sequence). V shed 3 bases and J 0 bases; nucleotides not matched to a gene: 6. The CDR3 has 16 amino acids. The CDR3 nucleotides are TGTGCCAGCAGTTTGTCTAGCGGGATGAGCTCCTACGAGCAGTACTTC. Protein product: CASSLSSGMSSYEQYF.

The CDR3 is CASSQVASGSYEQFF. In DNA form, the CDR3 reads TGCGCCAGCAGCCAAGTGGCTAGCGGGAGCTATGAGCAGTTCTTC. The chain uses TRBV4-3 and TRBJ2-1; 10 bases line up with TRBD2. The V gene end was trimmed by 1 base and the J gene end by 8 bases; junction bases not matched to a gene: 5. Germline loops: CDR1 LGHNA, CDR2 YSLEER. This CDR3 comprises 15 residues.

This sequence joins TRBV28 and TRBJ1-4; no clear D. The CDR3 is 15 residues long. CDR1 is MDHEN, CDR2 SYDVKM, per germline. Trimming shortened V by 3 bases and J by 8 bases, and 16 bases separated the two germline ends. The CDR3 sequence: CASSFEGSFEEKLFF. As DNA, the CDR3 is TGTGCCAGCAGTTTCGAGGGTTCCTTTGAGGAAAAACTGTTTTTT.

This clone was picked up one time. This rearrangement joins TRBV9 to TRBJ2-7; D possibly matches TRBD1 or TRBD2 (5 bases each). Germline CDR1 is SGDLS and CDR2 is YYNGEE. The CDR3 extends over 13 amino acids. Trimming removed 0 bases at V and 6 bases at J, with 10 bases between. As DNA, the CDR3 is TGTGCCAGCAGCGTAGGAACCGGGGCCGAGCAGTACTTC. Amino acids: CASSVGTGAEQYF.